This TCR beta chain originates from a study of T-cell reconstitution after alpha-beta-depleted transplantation in children. Using unique molecular identifiers, the investigators prepared the TCRbeta library. TCRdb reprocessed the PCR reads via MiXCR and lists one record per CDR3 protein. This table holds fewer than 750,000 distinct CDR3 sequences, 23% found once. This clonotype was recorded at least ten times. No antigen is known for it. Germline V gives CDR1 ENHRY, CDR2 SYGVKD. Trimming removed 7 bases from V and 5 bases from J, with 12 bases in between. The CDR3 consists of 14 residues. Study-wide findings and caveats: Reports say that about two months after transplant, the alpha-beta T cells came out of several hundred graft clones that had expanded.

The sample consisted of PBMCs, mostly from graft donor cells, taken 360 days after TCRalphabeta/CD19-depleted stem cell transplant. The chain combines TRBV10-3 with TRBJ1-6; TRBD1 might be the D (6 bases). This TCR was recovered from a boy in the first two years of life who had a stem cell transplant for acute myeloid leukemia, so the T cells may come from the graft donor. The CDR3 DNA sequence: TGTGCCATCAAAGCGACAGGTGATAATTCACCCCTCCACTTT. It specifies CAIKATGDNSPLHF.